This record covers a single T cell receptor (beta chain). Its antigen is not identified. In the library, unique molecular identifiers were attached to individual cDNA molecules. TCRdb re-analysed the RACE reads in MiXCR, keeping a single row per CDR3 protein. There are just over 90,000 distinct CDR3 sequences in the sample; about 8.7% occur only once, and about 3% lies in the top ten. This sample is part of a study of human T cells and chemical hapten exposure. The germline V gene has CDR1 MNHEY and CDR2 SVGEGT. Trimming stripped 6 bases from V and 2 bases from J, with 14 bases between. This CDR3 contains 14 residues. Findings and limits, study-wide: The number of TCRs over 1 in 1000 frequency stayed unchanged after DPC.

Time point denoted: healthy volunteer bleed at 2 weeks. Unfractionated whole blood was the source from which total RNA was extracted. Material: whole blood. This receptor was obtained from a female donor in good health. Some clones in this sample may be carry-over from other donors' samples. The rearrangement uses TRBV6-2 or TRBV6-3 and TRBJ2-7; a weak D match, TRBD1 (6 bases). The CDR3 DNA follows: TGTGCCAGCAGAACAGGGCTTCAAGCCTACGAGCAGTACTTC. Protein sequence: CASRTGLQAYEQYF.